Described below is a single T cell receptor beta chain sequence and its context. What this receptor recognizes is not known. Per-nucleotide qualities are absent, and no much larger clonotype sits a single base away. The library was obtained by 5' RACE. The listed sequencing device is Illumina MiSeq. Starting from the raw public reads, TCRdb applied fastp trimming at Q25, assembled clones with MiXCR and retained in-frame beta chains. Every entry covers one CDR3 protein and lists the most common genes and DNA from its rows. Here the sample has 15,000 to 20,000 distinct CDR3 sequences; around 17% occur a single time. Around 24% of the sample is held by the ten biggest clonotypes. This entry comes from a study of HIV-infected patients and healthy controls (dated by TCRdb to between 2012 and 2015). This sequence originates from a human donor in good health. The sample consisted of CD8+ T cells from blood.

The sequenced DNA: TGCGCCAGCAGTCGTAAGGGGTCAATCTCTGGGGCCAACGTCCTGACTTTC. Its product reads: CASSRKGSISGANVLTF. The rearrangement joined TRBV23-1 to TRBJ2-6; 5 matching bases give a weak D call of TRBD1. TRBV23-1 is labeled an ORF, and its function is uncertain. V loses 4 bases of germline sequence and J loses 0 bases, and the interval between the two ends is 13 bases. From the cysteine up to the phenylalanine, the CDR3 has a length of 17 residues. The DNA shown is the 51-base CDR3, in frame from base 1.